This paragraph covers one TCR beta chain sequence. The clone's antigen remains unknown. Per-base quality was not reported, and no clone a single base away is much larger than it. The donors were around 39 Caucasian individuals from Russia, aged roughly 6 to 100 years, who were systemically healthy. Around 10 milliliters of peripheral blood were drawn from each donor into EDTA-treated Vacutainer tubes. PBMCs were isolated by Ficoll-Paque density-gradient centrifugation, with at least 6 million obtained per sample. Total RNA, at least 6 micrograms per sample, was extracted from PBMCs with Trizol reagent. For every donor, an aliquot of PBMCs went through flow cytometry to measure the percentages of naive CD45RAhigh/CD27high T cells. These data come from a study of blood T cells in healthy people across ages (dated by TCRdb to 2013 to 2016). At the level of the whole study: In model experiments, template switching captured about one uniquely barcoded TCR beta cDNA molecule for every two T cells. Using deep sequencing normalized with unique cDNA molecular identifiers, the study measured how TCR beta repertoire diversity changes with age. The donors were divided into four age groups: young (average 16 years), middle-aged (under 40), aged (about 62) and long-lived (82). Donors of different ages were randomly distributed across sequencing lanes to avoid experimental bias. The study analyzed two additional independent replicas of 1 million unique cDNA reads from the same blood draw for two donors, one aged 18 to 29 and one aged 80 or older. Summary of the overall study and its limitations: There was a strong correlation between observed TCR beta diversity and the percentage of naive T cells measured by flow cytometry. Since profiling was done on bulk unsorted PBMCs, naive and antigen-experienced compartments could not be conclusively compared. Compared with the aged group, the long-lived group had more naive CD4+ T cells, fewer expanded clones and increased TCR diversity, a pattern suggesting age selection. Observed TCR beta diversity per million T cells fell roughly linearly with age, and a significant reduction was already apparent by age roughly 40. Because the CMV infection status of the donors was unknown, age-related changes in expanded clonotypes may potentially have been confounded. Estimates of total diversity based on one million sequenced T cells were considered lower bounds and underestimates.

Library generation was performed with 5' RACE. Instrument used: Illumina HiSeq 2500. A second PCR of roughly 7 to 11 cycles was performed with a sample-barcoded 5' primer and a J-beta primer mix. A template-switch 5' adaptor carrying 12 random nucleotides introduced a unique molecular identifier onto each TCR beta cDNA molecule. At least 3 million CDR3-containing paired-end reads were obtained from each sample. All of the RNA was converted into first-strand cDNA using the Mint cDNA synthesis kit, with a TRBC-specific oligonucleotide serving as the primer. After uracil-DNA glycosylase treatment, a first 18-cycle PCR used universal primers M1SS and BC2_uni_R on all cDNA. As for how the authors treated the data: Each sample was normalized by randomly selecting 1 million high-quality reads, each carrying a distinct molecular identifier. Instead of being binned into consensus sequences, reads with shared molecular identifiers were discarded. MiTCR, run with a Q25 quality threshold and the strictest error-elimination algorithm, handled CDR3 identification, clonotype clustering and error correction. A nonparametric unseen species model with Euler transformation was used to estimate a lower bound on total TCR beta diversity. In TCRdb, the public reads were trimmed at Q25 with fastp and aligned with MiXCR, with productive beta chains retained. When rows share a CDR3 protein, they turn into one entry using the most common DNA and genes. For this entry, the V and J calls and clone size follow TCRdb and not the study's own pipeline. The sample has around 1.1 million distinct CDR3 sequences on record, roughly two fifths of them singletons. Around 13% of the sample belongs to the ten largest clones.

Sequencing was carried out using blood. This sequence was found in a man aged 18 to 29 in good health.

The CDR3: CSARDRILADTQYF. The DNA sequence is given as TGCAGTGCTAGAGATCGGATACTCGCGGATACGCAGTATTTT. The chain is encoded by TRBV20-1 joined to TRBJ2-3; the D gene is not confidently resolved. The CDR3 runs 14 amino acids, cysteine and phenylalanine included. Left in the record is the CDR3 DNA by itself, 42 bases read in frame from the first base. The germline ends are 13 bases apart after V is trimmed by 0 bases and J by 6 bases. Reading the germline V gene (reference sequence) gives CDR1 DFQATT and CDR2 SNEGSKA.